The source of this TCR beta chain is a study of early T cells in non-severe SARS-CoV-2 infection. The protocol attached unique molecular identifiers to individual cDNA molecules. MiXCR was run by TCRdb on the 5' RACE reads, yielding one entry per CDR3 protein. The sample yields about 50,000 distinct CDR3 sequences, about 11% seen once. Germline loops: CDR1 DFQATT, CDR2 SNEGSKA (reference sequence). This CDR3 has 13 residues. With 6 bases removed from V and 6 bases from J, the gap between germline ends came to 14 bases. The V call is TRBV20-1, the J call TRBJ2-2; unclear D gene. Sequenced: whole blood. This sequence originates from an adult who was a healthcare worker with PCR-confirmed SARS-CoV-2 infection or an uninfected control (not recorded which). The CDR3 coding sequence is TGCAGTGCCACCACCTCCGGCTCCGGGGAGCTGTTTTTT. It yields the protein CSATTSGSGELFF.